The entry below gives a single TCR beta chain sequence along with its context. Its antigen is unknown. Measured with immunoSEQ multiplex PCR; TCRdb has only the in-frame clones, and not every one. Counted here are 50,000 to 70,000 clones, approximately 90% occurring once; the ten biggest clones make up roughly 0.39%. These data belong to a study of CD4 T cells in relation to SARS-CoV-2 and coronaviruses. Overall study: Convalescent patients had median age roughly 35 years, range roughly 21 to 75. Crossreactive spike epitopes shared across donors were mapped to their HLA restriction.

General study findings and limits: SARS-CoV-2-driven expansion was significantly weaker in crossreactive than monoreactive clones.

CDR3 size: 16 residues. V was shortened by 6 bases and J by 4 bases, with 18 bases between the two germline ends. Germline-derived CDR1 and CDR2 are KGHDR and SFDVKD. The V gene is TRBV24-1, the J gene TRBJ2-1, with D possibly matching TRBD2 (5 bases). This sequence was found in an adult with COVID-19. Sequences were obtained from naive CD4+ T cells from PBMCs. Subset noted: naive CD4+ T cells isolated by negative enrichment. CDR3 protein: CATSSMSPGGYNEQFF. CDR3 in DNA: TGTGCCACCAGTTCTATGAGTCCTGGAGGTTACAATGAGCAGTTCTTC.